This T cell receptor (beta chain) came from a study of monozygotic twins with cystic fibrosis. Study summary: With about 15 PCR cycles, barcoded libraries came from around 3 micrograms of fragmented DNA. Findings and limits, study-wide: The repertoire was suggested to be naive-dominated, clonality median approximately 0.009. Unrelated CF individuals shared fewer identical clonotypes than monozygotic CF twins.

A note on this clone: The antigen is unknown.

The V segment lost 5 bases and the J segment 7 bases; nucleotides outside the gene matches: 13. The CDR3 contains 17 residues. The V gene's germline CDR1 is SGHTA and CDR2 FQGNSA. Sequencing used immunoSEQ multiplex PCR; TCRdb keeps in-frame clones, though not all of them. The table includes 35,000 or so clones, 84% detected once. V and J are TRBV7-2 and TRBJ1-6, with 8 nucleotides matching TRBD1. Specimen: blood. The receptor comes from a girl aged 2 to 10 with cystic fibrosis. DNA for the CDR3: TGTGCCAGCAGCCGAGGGCCAAGACAGGGGAGAAATTCACCCCTCCACTTT. It is translated as CASSRGPRQGRNSPLHF. Filled out from reference TRBV7-2 and TRBJ1-6, the complete variable domain reads GAGVSQSPSNKVTEKGKDVELRCDPISGHTALYWYRQSLGQGLEFLIYFQGNSAPDKSGLPSDRFSAERTGGSVSTLTIQRTQQEDSAVYLCASSRGPRQGRNSPLHFGNGTRLTVT.